This TCR beta chain derives from a study of lymphopenia after photon versus proton radiotherapy. Study-wide points: Oligoclonal CD8+ Temra expansion after nadir drove photon patients' diversity drop. In patients who died, overall survival fell as post-nadir TCR diversity dropped more.

Repertoires were generated with immunoSEQ multiplex PCR, while TCRdb's copy carries only in-frame clones and drops some. The sample contains around 160,000 clones, less than 90% of which appear only once. Comment on this clone: Antigen specificity is unknown.

This TCR derives from a man aged 50 to 60 with gastric cancer. This material consisted of peripheral blood, taken from a patient treated with photon-based radiotherapy.

In nucleotides, the CDR3 is TGCAGTGCTAGCAAGAGTGAAAAACTGTTTTTT. Translation: CSASKSEKLFF. The rearrangement joins TRBV20-1 to TRBJ1-4; D call uncertain. Per germline, CDR1 DFQATT and CDR2 SNEGSKA (reference sequence). The CDR3 has 11 amino acids. V was clipped by 3 bases and J by 7 bases, with 6 bases between them.